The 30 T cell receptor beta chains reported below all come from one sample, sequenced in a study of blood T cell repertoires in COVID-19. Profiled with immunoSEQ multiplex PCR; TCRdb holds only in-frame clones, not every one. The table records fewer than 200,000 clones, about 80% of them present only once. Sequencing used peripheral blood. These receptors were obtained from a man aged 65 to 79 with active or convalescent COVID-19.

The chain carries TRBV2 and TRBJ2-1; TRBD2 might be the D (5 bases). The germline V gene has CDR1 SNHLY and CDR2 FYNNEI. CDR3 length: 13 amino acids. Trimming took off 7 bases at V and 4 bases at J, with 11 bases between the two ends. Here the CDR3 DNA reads TGTGCCAGCAATGAGGGCTTATACAATGAGCAGTTCTTC. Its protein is CASNEGLYNEQFF.

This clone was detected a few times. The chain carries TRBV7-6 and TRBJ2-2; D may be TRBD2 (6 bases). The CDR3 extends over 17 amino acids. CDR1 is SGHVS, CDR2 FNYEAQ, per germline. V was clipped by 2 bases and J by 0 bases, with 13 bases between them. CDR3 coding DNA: TGTGCCAGCAGCTTACCCTCGCGGGGAGCGAACACCGGGGAGCTGTTTTTT. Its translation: CASSLPSRGANTGELFF.

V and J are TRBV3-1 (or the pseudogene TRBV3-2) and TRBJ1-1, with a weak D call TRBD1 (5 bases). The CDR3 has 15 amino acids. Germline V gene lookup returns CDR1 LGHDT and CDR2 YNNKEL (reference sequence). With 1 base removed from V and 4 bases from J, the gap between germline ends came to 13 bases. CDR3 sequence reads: CASSQGRGRGTEAFF. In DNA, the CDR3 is TGTGCCAGCAGCCAAGGGAGGGGCCGAGGCACTGAAGCTTTCTTT.

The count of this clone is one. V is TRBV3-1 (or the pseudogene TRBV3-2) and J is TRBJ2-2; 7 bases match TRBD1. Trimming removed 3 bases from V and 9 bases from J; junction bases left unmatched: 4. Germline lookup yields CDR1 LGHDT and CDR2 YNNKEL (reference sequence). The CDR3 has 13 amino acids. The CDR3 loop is CASSHLGGRELFF. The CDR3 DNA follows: TGTGCCAGCAGCCACCTAGGGGGCCGGGAGCTGTTTTTT.

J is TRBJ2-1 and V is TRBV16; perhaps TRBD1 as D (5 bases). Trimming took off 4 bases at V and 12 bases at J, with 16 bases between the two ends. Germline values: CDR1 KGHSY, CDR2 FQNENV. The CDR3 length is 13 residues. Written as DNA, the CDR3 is TGTGCCAGCAGCCCCGCCAGACAGTTCGGGCAGTTCTTC. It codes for CASSPARQFGQFF.

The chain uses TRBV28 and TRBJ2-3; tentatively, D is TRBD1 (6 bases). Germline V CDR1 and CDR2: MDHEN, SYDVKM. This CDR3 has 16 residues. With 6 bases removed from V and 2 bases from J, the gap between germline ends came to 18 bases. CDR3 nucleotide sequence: TGTGCCAGCAGGAGGGCGAGACAGGCGGACACAGATACGCAGTATTTT. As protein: CASRRARQADTDTQYF.

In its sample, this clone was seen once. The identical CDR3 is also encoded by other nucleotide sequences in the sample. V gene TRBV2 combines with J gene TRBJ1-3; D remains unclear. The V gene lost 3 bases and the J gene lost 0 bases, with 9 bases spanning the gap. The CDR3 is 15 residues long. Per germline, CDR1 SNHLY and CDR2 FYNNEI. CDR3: CASSDRGLSGNTIYF. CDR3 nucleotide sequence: TGTGCCAGCAGTGATCGAGGACTCTCTGGAAACACCATATATTTT.

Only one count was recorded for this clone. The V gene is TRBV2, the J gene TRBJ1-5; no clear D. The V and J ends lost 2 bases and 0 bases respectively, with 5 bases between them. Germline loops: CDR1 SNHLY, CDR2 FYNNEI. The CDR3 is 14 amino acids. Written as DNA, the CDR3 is TGTGCCAGCAGTGAATCCCATAGCAATCAGCCCCAGCATTTT. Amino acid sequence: CASSESHSNQPQHF.

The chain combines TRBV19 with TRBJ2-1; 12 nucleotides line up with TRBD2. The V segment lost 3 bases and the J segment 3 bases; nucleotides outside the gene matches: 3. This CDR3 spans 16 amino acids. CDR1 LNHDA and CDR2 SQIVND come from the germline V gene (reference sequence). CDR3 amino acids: CASSMLAGGDYNEQFF. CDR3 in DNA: TGTGCCAGTAGTATGCTAGCGGGGGGGGACTACAATGAGCAGTTCTTC.

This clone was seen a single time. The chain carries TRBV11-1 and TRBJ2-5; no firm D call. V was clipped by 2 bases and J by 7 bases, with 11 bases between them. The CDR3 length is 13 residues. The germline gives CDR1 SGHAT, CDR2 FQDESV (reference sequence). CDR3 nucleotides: TGTGCCAGCAGCTTACGGGTTACCGGGACCCAGTACTTC. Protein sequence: CASSLRVTGTQYF.

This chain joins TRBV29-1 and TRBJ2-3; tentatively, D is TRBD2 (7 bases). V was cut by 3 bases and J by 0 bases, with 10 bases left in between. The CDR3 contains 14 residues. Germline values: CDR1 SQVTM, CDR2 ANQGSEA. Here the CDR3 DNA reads TGCAGCGTTGATGGGGGGGCGAGCACAGATACGCAGTATTTT. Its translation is CSVDGGASTDTQYF.

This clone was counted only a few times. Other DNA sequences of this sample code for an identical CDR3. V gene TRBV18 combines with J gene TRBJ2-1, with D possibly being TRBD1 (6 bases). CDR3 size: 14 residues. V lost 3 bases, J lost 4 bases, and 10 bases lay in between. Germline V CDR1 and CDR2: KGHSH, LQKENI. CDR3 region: CASSPLDSYNEQFF. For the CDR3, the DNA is TGTGCCAGCTCACCCCTGGACAGTTACAATGAGCAGTTCTTC.

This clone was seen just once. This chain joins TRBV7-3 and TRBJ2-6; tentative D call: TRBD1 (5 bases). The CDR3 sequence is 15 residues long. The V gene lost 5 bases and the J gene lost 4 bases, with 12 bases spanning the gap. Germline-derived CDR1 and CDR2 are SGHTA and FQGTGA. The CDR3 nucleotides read TGTGCCAGCAGCGGGTCAGGGCCGGGGGCCAACGTCCTGACTTTC. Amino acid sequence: CASSGSGPGANVLTF.

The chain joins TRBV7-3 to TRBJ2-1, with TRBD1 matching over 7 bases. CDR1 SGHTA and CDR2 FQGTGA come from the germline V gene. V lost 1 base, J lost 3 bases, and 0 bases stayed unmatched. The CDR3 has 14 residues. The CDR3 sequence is CASSLRDSYNEQFF. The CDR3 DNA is TGTGCCAGCAGCTTAAGGGACAGCTACAATGAGCAGTTCTTC.

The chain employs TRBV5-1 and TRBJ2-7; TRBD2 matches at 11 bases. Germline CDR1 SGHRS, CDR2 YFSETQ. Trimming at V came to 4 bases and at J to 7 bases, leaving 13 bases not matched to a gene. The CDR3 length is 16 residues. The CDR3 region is CASSPPLLAGALEQYF. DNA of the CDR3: TGCGCCAGCAGCCCCCCGCTACTAGCGGGGGCTTTAGAGCAGTACTTC.

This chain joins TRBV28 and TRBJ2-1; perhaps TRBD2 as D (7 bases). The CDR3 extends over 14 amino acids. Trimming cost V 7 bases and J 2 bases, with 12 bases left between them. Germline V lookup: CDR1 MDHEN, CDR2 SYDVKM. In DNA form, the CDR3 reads TGTGCCAGCAAGGGGGGGACCACCTACAATGAGCAGTTCTTC. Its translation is CASKGGTTYNEQFF.

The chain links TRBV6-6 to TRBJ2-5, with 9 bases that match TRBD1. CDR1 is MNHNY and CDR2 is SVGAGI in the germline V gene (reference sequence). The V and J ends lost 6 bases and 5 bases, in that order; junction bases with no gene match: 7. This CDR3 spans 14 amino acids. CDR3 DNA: TGTGCCAGCAGGCCACAGGGGGCGAGGGAGACCCAGTACTTC. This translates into CASRPQGARETQYF.

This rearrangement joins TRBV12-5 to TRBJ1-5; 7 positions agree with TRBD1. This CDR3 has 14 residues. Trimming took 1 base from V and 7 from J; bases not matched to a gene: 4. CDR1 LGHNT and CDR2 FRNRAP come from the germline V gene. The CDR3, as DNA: TGTGCTAGTGGTTTGGGACAGGGTGGCCAGCCCCAGCATTTT. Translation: CASGLGQGGQPQHF.

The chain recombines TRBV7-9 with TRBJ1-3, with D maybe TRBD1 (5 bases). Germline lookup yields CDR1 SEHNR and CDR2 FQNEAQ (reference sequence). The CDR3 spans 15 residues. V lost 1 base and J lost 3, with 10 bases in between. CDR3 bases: TGTGCCAGCAGCTTAGAAGGGACTTTTGGAAACACCATATATTTT. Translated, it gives CASSLEGTFGNTIYF.

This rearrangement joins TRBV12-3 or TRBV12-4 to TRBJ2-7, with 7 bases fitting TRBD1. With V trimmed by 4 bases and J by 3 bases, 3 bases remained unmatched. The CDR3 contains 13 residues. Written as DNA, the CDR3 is TGTGCCAGCAGTTCGGGACAGCTCTACGAGCAGTACTTC. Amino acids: CASSSGQLYEQYF.

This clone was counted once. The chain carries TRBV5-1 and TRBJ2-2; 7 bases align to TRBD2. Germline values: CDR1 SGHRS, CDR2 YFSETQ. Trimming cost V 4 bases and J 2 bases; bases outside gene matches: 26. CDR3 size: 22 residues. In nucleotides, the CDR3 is TGCGCCAGCAGCGGGGGGGTTGGCCCACGAGGGAGTTCGCCCTTTAACACCGGGGAGCTGTTTTTT. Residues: CASSGGVGPRGSSPFNTGELFF.

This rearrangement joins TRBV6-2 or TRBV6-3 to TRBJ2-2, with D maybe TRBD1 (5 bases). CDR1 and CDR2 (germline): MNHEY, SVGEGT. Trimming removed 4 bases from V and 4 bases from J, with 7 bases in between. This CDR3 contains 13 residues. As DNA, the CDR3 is TGTGCCAGCAGTTTAGGGGCCACCGGGGAGCTGTTTTTT. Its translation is CASSLGATGELFF.

The CDR3 nucleotides read TGTGCCACCAGTGATTTCATGGGACAGGGGGGCACAGATACGCAGTATTTT. Translated, it gives CATSDFMGQGGTDTQYF. This chain links TRBV24-1 with TRBJ2-3; TRBD1 matches 11 bases. This CDR3 region has 17 residues. Germline trimming cut 1 base from V and 1 base from J; bases unmatched to any gene: 3. CDR1 is KGHDR, CDR2 SFDVKD, per germline.

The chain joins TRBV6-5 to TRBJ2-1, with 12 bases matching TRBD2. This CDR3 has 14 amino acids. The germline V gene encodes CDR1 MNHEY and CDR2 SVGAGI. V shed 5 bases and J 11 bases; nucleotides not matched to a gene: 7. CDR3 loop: CASSQTGLAGKQFF. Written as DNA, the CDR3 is TGTGCCAGCAGTCAAACTGGACTAGCGGGAAAGCAGTTCTTC.

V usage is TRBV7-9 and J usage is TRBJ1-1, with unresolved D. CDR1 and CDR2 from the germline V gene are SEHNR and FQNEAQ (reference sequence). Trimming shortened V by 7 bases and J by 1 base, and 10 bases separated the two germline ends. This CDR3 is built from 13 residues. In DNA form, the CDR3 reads TGTGCCAGCAAGGAACTACGGAACACTGAAGCTTTCTTT. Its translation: CASKELRNTEAFF.

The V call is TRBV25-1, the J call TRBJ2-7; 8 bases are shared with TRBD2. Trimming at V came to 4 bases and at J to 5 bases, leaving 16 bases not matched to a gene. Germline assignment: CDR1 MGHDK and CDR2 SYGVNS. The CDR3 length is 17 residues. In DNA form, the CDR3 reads TGTGCCAGCAGTGCTCTAGCGGGCCGGGGTGGGGGCCACGAGCAGTACTTC. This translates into CASSALAGRGGGHEQYF.

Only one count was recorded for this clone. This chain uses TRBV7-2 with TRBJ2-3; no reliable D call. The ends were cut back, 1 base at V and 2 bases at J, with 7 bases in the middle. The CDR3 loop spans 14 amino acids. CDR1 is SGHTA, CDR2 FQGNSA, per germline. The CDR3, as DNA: TGTGCCAGCAGCTTAGGTTCTAACACAGATACGCAGTATTTT. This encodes CASSLGSNTDTQYF.

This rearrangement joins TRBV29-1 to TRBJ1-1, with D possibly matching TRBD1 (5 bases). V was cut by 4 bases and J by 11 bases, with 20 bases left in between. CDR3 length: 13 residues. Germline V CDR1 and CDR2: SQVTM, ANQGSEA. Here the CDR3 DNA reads TGCAGCGTTGTTGGGTGGGAAGGGGTTGATGCTTTCTTT. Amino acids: CSVVGWEGVDAFF.

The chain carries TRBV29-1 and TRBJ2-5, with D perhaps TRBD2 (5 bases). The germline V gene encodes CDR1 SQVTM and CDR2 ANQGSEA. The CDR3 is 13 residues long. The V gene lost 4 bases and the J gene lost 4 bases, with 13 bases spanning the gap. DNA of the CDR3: TGCAGCGTTGTAGGGCTAGCCGTAGAGACCCAGTACTTC. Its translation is CSVVGLAVETQYF.

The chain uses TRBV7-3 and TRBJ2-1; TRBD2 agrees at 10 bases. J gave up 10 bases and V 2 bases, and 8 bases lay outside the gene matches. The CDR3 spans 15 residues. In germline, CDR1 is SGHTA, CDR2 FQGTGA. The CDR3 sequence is CASSLGAGGGEEQFF. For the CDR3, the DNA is TGTGCCAGCAGCTTAGGAGCGGGAGGGGGAGAAGAGCAGTTCTTC.